This TCR beta chain was sequenced during a study of T cell responses to AZD1222 COVID-19 vaccine. General study points: Recipients of two AZD1222 doses showed rising Spike-specific TCR breadth and depth. Repertoires were obtained solely post-peak T cell response. It was only six AZD1222 recipients who were seropositive at baseline. Donors skewed white British and female; clonal diversity was possibly underestimated.

This clone turned up a few times. The antigen is undetermined. Sequenced by immunoSEQ multiplex PCR; TCRdb stores in-frame clones only, minus some. The sample has over 85,000 clones, roughly 86% seen once. J gave up 5 bases and V 4 bases, and 11 bases lay outside the gene matches. This CDR3 spans 16 amino acids. The germline V gene has CDR1 SGHAT and CDR2 FQNNGV. The chain joins TRBV11-2 to TRBJ1-2; 9 nucleotides align to TRBD1. Sequencing used peripheral blood, obtained on day 0 of AZD1222 vaccination. The clonotype originates from an adult in good health. CDR3: CASSSTRRDREYGYTF. The CDR3 coding sequence is TGTGCCAGCAGCTCCACCCGCCGGGACAGGGAATATGGCTACACCTTC.